These T cell receptor beta chains were read from a single sample in a study of cytomegalovirus exposure and HLA in healthy donors. Some clones are missing from TCRdb's copy, which holds only in-frame ones; the method was immunoSEQ multiplex PCR. The table includes around 40,000 clones, approximately 80% detected once. The specimen sequenced was PBMCs. These receptor sequences come from a man between 25 and 39 years old in good health and CMV-seronegative. Both conserved end residues are part of each CDR3. Each record gives: D gene, J gene, V gene, clone size, CDR3 protein, CDR3 DNA. D genes are given only for firm matches. Some rows mark clone size as missing; the rest say once, few, many or name a class of expanded clone.

>NA|TRBJ2-7|TRBV30|NA
CAWSVRQAKYEQYF
TGTGCCTGGAGTGTAAGACAGGCGAAGTACGAGCAGTACTTC
>TRBD1|TRBJ1-5|TRBV23-1|NA
CASSPTGEGDQPQHF
TGCGCCAGCAGTCCGACAGGGGAGGGCGATCAGCCCCAGCATTTT
>NA|TRBJ2-1|TRBV7-6|once
CASSLAGRDINEQFF
TGTGCCAGCAGCTTAGCGGGCAGGGATATAAATGAGCAGTTCTTC
>TRBD2|TRBJ2-4|TRBV15|NA
CATSRDKWASGRKNIQYF
TGTGCCACCAGCAGAGATAAGTGGGCTAGCGGGAGGAAAAACATTCAGTACTTC
>TRBD1|TRBJ1-1|TRBV30|NA
CAWSVLDRGTNTEAFF
TGTGCCTGGAGTGTACTGGACAGGGGTACTAACACTGAAGCTTTCTTT
>NA|TRBJ1-4|TRBV11-2|once
CASSLAGGPNEKLFF
TGTGCCAGCAGCTTAGCGGGGGGTCCTAATGAAAAACTGTTTTTT
>TRBD2|TRBJ2-5|TRBV4-2|NA
CASSQDTVTSGSQYF
TGTGCCAGCAGCCAAGATACGGTAACTAGCGGGAGCCAGTACTTC
>TRBD2|TRBJ2-1|TRBV7-9|NA
CASSLGGTGNEQFF
TGTGCCAGCAGCTTGGGGGGGACGGGGAATGAGCAGTTCTTC
>NA|TRBJ1-1|TRBV7-3|NA
CASSLMGGGTEAFF
TGTGCCAGCAGCTTAATGGGGGGAGGCACTGAAGCTTTCTTT
>NA|TRBJ1-3|TRBV6-4|NA
CASSESPTSSGNTIYF
TGTGCCAGCAGTGAGAGTCCGACTTCCTCTGGAAACACCATATATTTT
>TRBD1|TRBJ1-6|TRBV23-1|NA
CASSQWSDRGRSPLHF
TGCGCCAGCAGTCAATGGTCCGACAGGGGTCGATCACCCCTCCACTTT
>NA|TRBJ2-3|TRBV4-2|NA
CASSQTAARVVDTQYF
TGTGCCAGCAGCCAAACAGCGGCCAGAGTTGTGGATACGCAGTATTTT
>TRBD2|TRBJ2-3|TRBV4-1|NA
CASSQGETSGVTDTQYF
TGCGCCAGCAGCCAAGGGGAGACTAGCGGGGTCACAGATACGCAGTATTTT
>TRBD2|TRBJ2-7|TRBV28|NA
CASRPGRVSPEQYF
TGTGCCAGCCGTCCTGGGAGGGTTTCGCCCGAGCAGTACTTC